This T cell receptor beta chain is from a study of T cell responses to AZD1222 COVID-19 vaccine. On this clone itself: Antigen unknown.

Clones were read by immunoSEQ multiplex PCR, and TCRdb kept only the in-frame ones, dropping some. The table has about 180,000 clones, approximately 91% seen once. Notes on the study in general: Distributed over spike, vaccine-associated CD4 TCRs predominated at 160-218 and 743-854. Donors were chiefly white British, with a greater number of females, and clonal diversity was perhaps underestimated.

Unmatched junction bases numbered 8, after V lost 0 bases and J lost 5 bases. This CDR3 is built from 16 residues. Germline lookup yields CDR1 SGHRS and CDR2 YFSETQ. The sequence was collected from an adult who received the AZD1222 COVID-19 vaccine. This sequence joins TRBV5-1 and TRBJ2-3; TRBD1 aligns across 8 bases. Source: peripheral blood, taken 28 days after the second AZD1222 dose. The CDR3 DNA reads TGCGCCAGCAGCTTGGCTATCGGCAGGGGGCGAGATACGCAGTATTTT. Translation gives CASSLAIGRGRDTQYF.